The subject of this entry is one TCR beta chain. Antigen specificity is unknown. Patients with autoimmune history or systemic immunosuppression were excluded. Data came from immunoSEQ multiplex PCR; TCRdb stores just in-frame clones and leaves some out. The sample carries roughly 90,000 clones, 70% to 90% recorded once. The sample originates from a study of OX40 agonist ivuxolimab in advanced cancers. The CDR3 totals 14 residues. V was cut by 2 bases and J by 0 bases, with 7 bases left in between. Germline V lookup: CDR1 SGHTA, CDR2 FQGNSA. The study's findings and limits: Expanded clones belonging to CD8+ T cells outnumbered, on average, those of CD4+.

This sequence was found in an adult with an advanced solid tumor such as melanoma, head and neck, liver or kidney cancer. The V and J genes are TRBV7-2 and TRBJ1-1; D uncertain. This specimen was CD4+ or CD8+ T cells sorted from blood, taken in a trial of the OX40 agonist ivuxolimab. CDR3 nucleotide sequence: TGTGCCAGCAGCTTATACAGCATGAACACTGAAGCTTTCTTT. Translated: CASSLYSMNTEAFF.